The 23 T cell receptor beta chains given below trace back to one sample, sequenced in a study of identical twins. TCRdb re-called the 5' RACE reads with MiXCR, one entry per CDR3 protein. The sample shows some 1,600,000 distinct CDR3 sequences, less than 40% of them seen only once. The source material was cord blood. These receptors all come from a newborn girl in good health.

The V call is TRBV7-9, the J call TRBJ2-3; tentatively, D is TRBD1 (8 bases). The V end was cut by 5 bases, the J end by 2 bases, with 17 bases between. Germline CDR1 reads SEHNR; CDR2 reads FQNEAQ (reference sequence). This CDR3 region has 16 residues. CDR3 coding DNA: TGTGCCAGCAGCCTTACAGGGGGAGGGCTCACAGATACGCAGTATTTT. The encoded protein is CASSLTGGGLTDTQYF.

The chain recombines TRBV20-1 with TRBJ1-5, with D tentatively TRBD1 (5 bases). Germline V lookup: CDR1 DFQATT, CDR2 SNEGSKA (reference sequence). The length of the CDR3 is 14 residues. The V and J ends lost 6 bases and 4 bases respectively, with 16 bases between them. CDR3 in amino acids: CSAPRGGWNQPQHF. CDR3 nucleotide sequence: TGCAGTGCCCCCCGTGGGGGGTGGAATCAGCCCCAGCATTTT.

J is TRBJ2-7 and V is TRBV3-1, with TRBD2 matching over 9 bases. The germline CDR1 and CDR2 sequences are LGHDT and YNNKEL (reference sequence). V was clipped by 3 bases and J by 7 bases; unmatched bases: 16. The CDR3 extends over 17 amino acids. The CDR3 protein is CASSHAAGGSSYNEQYF. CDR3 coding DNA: TGTGCCAGCAGCCATGCAGCGGGGGGAAGCTCCTACAATGAGCAGTACTTC.

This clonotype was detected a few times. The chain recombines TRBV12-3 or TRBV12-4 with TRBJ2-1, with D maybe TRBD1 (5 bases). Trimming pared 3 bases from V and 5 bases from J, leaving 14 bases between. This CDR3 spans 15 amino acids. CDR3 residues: CASSLARVRNNEQFF. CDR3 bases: TGTGCCAGCAGTTTGGCCAGGGTCCGCAACAATGAGCAGTTCTTC.

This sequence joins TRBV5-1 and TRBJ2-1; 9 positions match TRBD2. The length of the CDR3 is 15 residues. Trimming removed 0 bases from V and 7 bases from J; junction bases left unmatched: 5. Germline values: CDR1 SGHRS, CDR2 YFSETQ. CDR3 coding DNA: TGCGCCAGCAGCTTGGCACTAGCGGGTAGGAATGAGCAGTTCTTC. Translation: CASSLALAGRNEQFF.

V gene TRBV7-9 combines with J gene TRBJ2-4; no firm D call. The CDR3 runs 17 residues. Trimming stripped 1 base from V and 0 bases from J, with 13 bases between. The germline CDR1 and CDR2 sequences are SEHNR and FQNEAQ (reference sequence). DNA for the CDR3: TGTGCCAGCAGCTTAGATCGAGCACCCCTAGCCAAAAACATTCAGTACTTC. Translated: CASSLDRAPLAKNIQYF.

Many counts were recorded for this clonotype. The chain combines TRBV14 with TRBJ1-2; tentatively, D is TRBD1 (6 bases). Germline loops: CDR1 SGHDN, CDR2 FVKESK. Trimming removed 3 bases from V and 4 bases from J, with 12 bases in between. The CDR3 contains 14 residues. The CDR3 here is CASSHTGSGYGYTF. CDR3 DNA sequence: TGTGCCAGCAGCCACACAGGGAGTGGCTATGGCTACACCTTC.

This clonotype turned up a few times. This CDR3 reads CASGRGAGVPTQYF. The CDR3 region has the DNA TGTGCCAGCGGCCGAGGGGCGGGAGTCCCTACGCAGTATTTT. The chain has TRBV2 and TRBJ2-3, with 7 bases lining up with TRBD2. V lost 8 bases and J lost 8; bases outside the gene matches: 13. The CDR3 runs to 14 residues. CDR1 and CDR2 from the germline V gene are SNHLY and FYNNEI.

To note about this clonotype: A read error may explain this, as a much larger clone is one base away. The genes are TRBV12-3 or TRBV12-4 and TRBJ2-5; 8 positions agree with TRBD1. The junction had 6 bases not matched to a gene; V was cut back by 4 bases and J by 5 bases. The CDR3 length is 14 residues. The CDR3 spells CASSSGGPIETQYF. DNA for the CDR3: TGTGCCAGCAGTTCAGGGGGCCCCATCGAGACCCAGTACTTC.

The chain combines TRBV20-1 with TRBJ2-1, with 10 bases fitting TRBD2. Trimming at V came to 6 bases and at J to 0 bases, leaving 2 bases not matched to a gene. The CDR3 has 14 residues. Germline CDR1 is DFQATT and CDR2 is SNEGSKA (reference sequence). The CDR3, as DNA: TGCAGTGCGGGACTAGCGCTCTCCTACAATGAGCAGTTCTTC. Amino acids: CSAGLALSYNEQFF.

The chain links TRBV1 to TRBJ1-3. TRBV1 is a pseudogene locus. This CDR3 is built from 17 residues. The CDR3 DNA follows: TGCACCAGCAGCCAAGAGCGGTCTGGAAACAAAAGGAAGACCATATATTTT. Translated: CTSSQERSGNKRKTIYF.

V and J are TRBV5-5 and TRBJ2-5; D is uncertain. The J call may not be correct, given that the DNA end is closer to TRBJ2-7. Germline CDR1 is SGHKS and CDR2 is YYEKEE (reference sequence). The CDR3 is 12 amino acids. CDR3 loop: CASSFALNEQYF. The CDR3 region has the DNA TGTGCCAGCAGCTTTGCGTTAAACGAGCAGTACTTC.

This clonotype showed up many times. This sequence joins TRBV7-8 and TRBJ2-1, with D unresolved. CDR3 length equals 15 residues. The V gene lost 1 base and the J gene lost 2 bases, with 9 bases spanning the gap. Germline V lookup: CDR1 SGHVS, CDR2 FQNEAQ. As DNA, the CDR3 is TGTGCCAGCAGCTTAGTAGGGCAACCCTACAATGAGCAGTTCTTC. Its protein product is CASSLVGQPYNEQFF.

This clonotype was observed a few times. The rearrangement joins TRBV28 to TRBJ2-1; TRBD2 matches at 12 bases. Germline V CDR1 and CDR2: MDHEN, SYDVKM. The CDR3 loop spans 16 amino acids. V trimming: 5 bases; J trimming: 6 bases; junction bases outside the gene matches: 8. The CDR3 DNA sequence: TGTGCCAGCAGTCCCTCCGGGACTAGCGGGCTCAATGAGCAGTTCTTC. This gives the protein CASSPSGTSGLNEQFF.

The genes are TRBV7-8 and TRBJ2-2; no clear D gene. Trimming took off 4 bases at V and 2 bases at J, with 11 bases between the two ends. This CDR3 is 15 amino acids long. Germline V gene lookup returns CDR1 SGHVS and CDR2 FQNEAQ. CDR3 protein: CASSSDETNTGELFF. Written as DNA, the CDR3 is TGTGCCAGCAGCTCCGATGAGACAAACACCGGGGAGCTGTTTTTT.

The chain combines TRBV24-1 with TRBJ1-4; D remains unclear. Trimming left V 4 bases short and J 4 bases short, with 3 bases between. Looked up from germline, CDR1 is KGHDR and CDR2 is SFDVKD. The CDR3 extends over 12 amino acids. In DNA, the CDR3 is TGTGCCACCAGTGACAATAATGAAAAACTGTTTTTT. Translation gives CATSDNNEKLFF.

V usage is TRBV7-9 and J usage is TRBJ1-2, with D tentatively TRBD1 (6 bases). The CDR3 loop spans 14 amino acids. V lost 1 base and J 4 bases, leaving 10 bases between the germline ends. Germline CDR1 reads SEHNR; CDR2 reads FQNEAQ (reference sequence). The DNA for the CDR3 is TGTGCCAGCAGCTTAGATGTCAGGGGCTATGGCTACACCTTC. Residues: CASSLDVRGYGYTF. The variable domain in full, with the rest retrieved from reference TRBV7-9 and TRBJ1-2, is DTGVSQNPRHKITKRGQNVTFRCDPISEHNRLYWYRQTLGQGPEFLTYFQNEAQLEKSRLLSDRFSAERPKGSFSTLEIQRTEQGDSAMYLCASSLDVRGYGYTFGSGTRLTVV.

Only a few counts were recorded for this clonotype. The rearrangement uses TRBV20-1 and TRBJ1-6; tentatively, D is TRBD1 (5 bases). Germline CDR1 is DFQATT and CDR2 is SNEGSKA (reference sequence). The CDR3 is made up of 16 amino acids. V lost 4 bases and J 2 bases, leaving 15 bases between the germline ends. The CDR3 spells CSANPGGAPYNSPLHF. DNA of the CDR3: TGCAGTGCTAACCCCGGCGGGGCACCCTATAATTCACCCCTCCACTTT.

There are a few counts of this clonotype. For the CDR3, the DNA is TGTGCCAGCAGCTTATCCGGGGGGGCCGTCACAGATACGCAGTATTTT. This codes for CASSLSGGAVTDTQYF. V usage is TRBV11-1 and J usage is TRBJ2-3; 8 bases match TRBD2. The germline V gene has CDR1 SGHAT and CDR2 FQDESV (reference sequence). V was pared by 2 bases and J by 2 bases, with 6 bases of the junction left unmatched. The CDR3 loop spans 16 amino acids.

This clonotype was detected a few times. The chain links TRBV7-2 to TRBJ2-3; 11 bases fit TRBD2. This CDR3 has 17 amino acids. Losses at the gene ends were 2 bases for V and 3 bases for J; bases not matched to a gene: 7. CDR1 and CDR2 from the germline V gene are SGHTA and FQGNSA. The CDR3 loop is CASSLTTSGRGTDTQYF. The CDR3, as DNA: TGTGCCAGCAGCTTAACCACTAGCGGGAGAGGAACAGATACGCAGTATTTT.

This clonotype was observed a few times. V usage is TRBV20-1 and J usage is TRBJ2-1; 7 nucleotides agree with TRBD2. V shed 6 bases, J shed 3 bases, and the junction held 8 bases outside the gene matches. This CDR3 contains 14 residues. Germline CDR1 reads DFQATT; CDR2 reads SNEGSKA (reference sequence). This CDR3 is CSAGEASGYNEQFF. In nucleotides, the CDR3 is TGCAGTGCCGGAGAGGCTAGCGGCTACAATGAGCAGTTCTTC.

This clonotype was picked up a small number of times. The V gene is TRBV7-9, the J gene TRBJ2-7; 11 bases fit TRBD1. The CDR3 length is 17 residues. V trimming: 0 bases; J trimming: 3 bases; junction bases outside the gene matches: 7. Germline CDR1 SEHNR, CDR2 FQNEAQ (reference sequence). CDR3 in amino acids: CASSLAQIGTGGYEQYF. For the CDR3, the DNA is TGTGCCAGCAGCTTAGCGCAAATAGGGACAGGGGGCTACGAGCAGTACTTC.

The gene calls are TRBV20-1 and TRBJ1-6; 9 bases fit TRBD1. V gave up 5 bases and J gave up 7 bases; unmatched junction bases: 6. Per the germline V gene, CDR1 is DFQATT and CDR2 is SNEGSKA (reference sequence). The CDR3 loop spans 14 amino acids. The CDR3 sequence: CSAPVGTGNSPLHF. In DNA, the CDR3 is TGCAGTGCTCCTGTTGGGACAGGGAATTCACCCCTCCACTTT.